Below, one TCR beta chain is given with its context. The data were taken from a study of CD8 T cells in Susac syndrome. The CDR3 is 12 residues long. V was trimmed by 6 bases and J by 3 bases, leaving 9 bases between them. Germline values: CDR1 LNHDA, CDR2 SQIVND (reference sequence). An amount of RNA that ranged from roughly 0.45 to 1 ug was reverse transcribed with random hexamers. TCRdb independently ran MiXCR on the immunoSEQ multiplex PCR reads; one entry per CDR3 protein. The table shows almost 450,000 distinct CDR3 sequences, with 85% to 90% occurring only once. The chain uses TRBV19 and TRBJ2-7; TRBD2 might be the D (5 bases). This receptor was identified in a human donor with multiple sclerosis. Sequencing was done on a sample of CD8+ T cells from PBMCs. CDR3 nucleotides: TGTGCCAGTAGCATGGACTTCTACGAGCAGTACTTC. Protein product: CASSMDFYEQYF.